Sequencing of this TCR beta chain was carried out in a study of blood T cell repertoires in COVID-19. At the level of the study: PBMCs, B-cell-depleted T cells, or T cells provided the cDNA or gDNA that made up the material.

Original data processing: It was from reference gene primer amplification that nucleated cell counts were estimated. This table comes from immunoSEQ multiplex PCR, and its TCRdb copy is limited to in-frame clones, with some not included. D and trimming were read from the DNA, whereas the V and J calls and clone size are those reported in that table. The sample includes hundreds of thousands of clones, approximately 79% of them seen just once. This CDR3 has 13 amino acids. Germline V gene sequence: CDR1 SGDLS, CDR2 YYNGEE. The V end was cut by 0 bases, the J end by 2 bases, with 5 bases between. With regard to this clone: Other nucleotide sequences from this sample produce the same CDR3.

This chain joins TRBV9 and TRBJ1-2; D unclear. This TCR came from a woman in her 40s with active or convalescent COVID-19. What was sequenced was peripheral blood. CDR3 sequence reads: CASSVDSNYGYTF. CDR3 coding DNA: TGTGCCAGCAGCGTAGACTCGAACTATGGCTACACCTTC.